This is a list of T cell receptor beta chains from one sample in a study of blood T cell repertoires in COVID-19. Assay: immunoSEQ multiplex PCR; the TCRdb copy retains only in-frame clones and omits some. The sample shows 250,000 or so clones, over 75% of them seen only once. Sequencing was carried out using PBMCs or T cells enriched from blood (not recorded which). These receptors all come from a middle-aged man who had recovered from COVID-19. Both conserved end residues are part of each CDR3. The D gene is left open where the match is weak. Size is stated for part of the rows, as once, few or many counts, or as a class when the clone is expanded.

abundance: .
d_gene: .
j_gene: TRBJ2-7
v_gene: TRBV4-1
CDR3aa: CASSQGTLAGGFYEQYF
CDR3nt: TGCGCCAGCAGCCAAGGAACCCTGGCTGGCGGATTCTACGAGCAGTACTTC

abundance: once
d_gene: TRBD2
j_gene: TRBJ2-3
v_gene: TRBV2
CDR3aa: CASRRLAGVSDTQYF
CDR3nt: TGTGCCAGCAGGCGACTAGCGGGAGTCTCAGATACGCAGTATTTT

abundance: .
d_gene: TRBD2
j_gene: TRBJ2-7
v_gene: TRBV29-1
CDR3aa: CSVGTSGSNEQYF
CDR3nt: TGCAGCGTAGGGACTAGCGGGAGCAACGAGCAGTACTTC

abundance: .
d_gene: TRBD2
j_gene: TRBJ2-7
v_gene: TRBV19
CDR3aa: CASSGASGALF
CDR3nt: TGTGCCAGTAGTGGGGCTAGCGGGGCCCTTTTC

abundance: few
d_gene: .
j_gene: TRBJ1-5
v_gene: TRBV2
CDR3aa: CASSEFRGVSQPQHF
CDR3nt: TGTGCCAGCAGTGAGTTCAGGGGCGTAAGTCAGCCCCAGCATTTT

abundance: .
d_gene: TRBD1
j_gene: TRBJ2-2
v_gene: TRBV5-1
CDR3aa: CASSGGTGVTGELFF
CDR3nt: TGCGCCAGCAGCGGGGGGACAGGGGTCACCGGGGAGCTGTTTTTT

abundance: .
d_gene: TRBD2
j_gene: TRBJ2-7
v_gene: TRBV4-3
CDR3aa: CASSPGLAYEQYF
CDR3nt: TGCGCCAGCAGCCCGGGACTAGCGTACGAGCAGTACTTC

abundance: .
d_gene: .
j_gene: TRBJ2-5
v_gene: TRBV30
CDR3aa: CAWEEQALQQETQYF
CDR3nt: TGTGCCTGGGAGGAACAGGCTCTCCAACAAGAGACCCAGTACTTC

abundance: .
d_gene: TRBD1
j_gene: TRBJ1-6
v_gene: TRBV28
CDR3aa: CASSTGGVNSPLHF
CDR3nt: TGTGCCAGCAGCACAGGGGGGGTTAATTCACCCCTCCACTTT

abundance: .
d_gene: .
j_gene: TRBJ1-2
v_gene: TRBV27
CDR3aa: CASSFEWRGQPKGYTF
CDR3nt: TGTGCCAGCAGTTTTGAGTGGCGGGGCCAACCCAAAGGCTACACCTTC

abundance: .
d_gene: .
j_gene: TRBJ2-2
v_gene: TRBV7-2
CDR3aa: CASSLRSAANTGELFF
CDR3nt: TGTGCCAGCAGCCTACGTAGCGCGGCGAACACCGGGGAGCTGTTTTTT

abundance: .
d_gene: .
j_gene: TRBJ1-5
v_gene: TRBV19
CDR3aa: CASSIEGQDSNQPQHF
CDR3nt: TGTGCCAGTAGTATAGAGGGCCAAGATAGCAATCAGCCCCAGCATTTT

abundance: .
d_gene: TRBD1
j_gene: TRBJ1-2
v_gene: TRBV6-4
CDR3aa: CASSDNRGDGYTF
CDR3nt: TGTGCCAGCAGTGATAACAGGGGTGATGGCTACACCTTC

abundance: .
d_gene: .
j_gene: TRBJ1-1
v_gene: TRBV7-8
CDR3aa: CASSFQGPGEAFF
CDR3nt: TGTGCCAGCAGCTTCCAGGGCCCCGGAGAAGCTTTCTTT

abundance: .
d_gene: TRBD2
j_gene: TRBJ2-7
v_gene: TRBV27
CDR3aa: CASSVQRGIYEQYF
CDR3nt: TGTGCCAGCTCAGTACAGCGGGGGATCTACGAGCAGTACTTC

abundance: once
d_gene: TRBD1
j_gene: TRBJ1-1
v_gene: TRBV10-3
CDR3aa: CATGGQITEAFF
CDR3nt: TGTGCCACTGGGGGACAGATCACTGAAGCTTTCTTT

abundance: .
d_gene: TRBD2
j_gene: TRBJ2-3
v_gene: TRBV2
CDR3aa: CASSAGLASSTDTQYF
CDR3nt: TGTGCCAGCAGTGCCGGACTAGCCTCTAGCACAGATACGCAGTATTTT

abundance: .
d_gene: TRBD1
j_gene: TRBJ1-4
v_gene: TRBV7-9
CDR3aa: CASSLEGAEEKLFF
CDR3nt: TGTGCCAGCAGTTTAGAGGGGGCAGAAGAAAAACTGTTTTTT

abundance: .
d_gene: .
j_gene: TRBJ1-2
v_gene: TRBV4-1
CDR3aa: CASSQEASNYGYTF
CDR3nt: TGCGCCAGCAGCCAAGAAGCGAGTAACTATGGCTACACCTTC

abundance: .
d_gene: .
j_gene: TRBJ2-2
v_gene: TRBV7-3
CDR3aa: CASSLNSGGDTGELFF
CDR3nt: TGTGCCAGCAGCTTAAATAGCGGAGGGGACACCGGGGAGCTGTTTTTT

abundance: .
d_gene: TRBD2
j_gene: TRBJ2-1
v_gene: TRBV19
CDR3aa: CASSLRPLSGTSGRKGNNEQFF
CDR3nt: TGTGCCAGTAGCCTACGCCCGCTCTCCGGGACTAGCGGGAGGAAAGGGAACAATGAGCAGTTCTTC

abundance: .
d_gene: .
j_gene: TRBJ1-5
v_gene: TRBV4-2
CDR3aa: CASSQDGGYSNQPQHF
CDR3nt: TGTGCCAGCAGCCAAGACGGAGGGTATAGCAATCAGCCCCAGCATTTT

abundance: .
d_gene: TRBD2
j_gene: TRBJ2-1
v_gene: TRBV6-2/TRBV6-3
CDR3aa: CASSYLERGPYNEQFF
CDR3nt: TGTGCCAGCAGTTACCTAGAGCGGGGGCCCTACAATGAGCAGTTCTTC

abundance: .
d_gene: TRBD1
j_gene: TRBJ1-4
v_gene: TRBV10-3
CDR3aa: CASGTGLGEKLFF
CDR3nt: TGTGCCAGCGGGACAGGGTTGGGTGAAAAACTGTTTTTT

abundance: .
d_gene: .
j_gene: TRBJ2-7
v_gene: TRBV4-1
CDR3aa: CASSSKYEQYF
CDR3nt: TGCGCCAGCAGTTCTAAGTACGAGCAGTACTTC

abundance: once
d_gene: TRBD2
j_gene: TRBJ2-2
v_gene: TRBV15
CDR3aa: CATSRVASGGNTGELFF
CDR3nt: TGTGCCACCAGCAGAGTGGCTAGCGGGGGGAACACCGGGGAGCTGTTTTTT

abundance: .
d_gene: TRBD2
j_gene: TRBJ2-5
v_gene: TRBV7-2
CDR3aa: CASSSGLAGYQETQYF
CDR3nt: TGTGCCAGCAGCTCCGGACTAGCTGGGTACCAAGAGACCCAGTACTTC

abundance: once
d_gene: TRBD1
j_gene: TRBJ1-1
v_gene: TRBV6-5
CDR3aa: CASSYSGQPRREAFF
CDR3nt: TGTGCCAGCAGTTACTCGGGACAGCCCCGGCGAGAAGCTTTCTTT

abundance: .
d_gene: .
j_gene: TRBJ1-3
v_gene: TRBV10-1
CDR3aa: CASGGHSSGNTIYF
CDR3nt: TGCGCCAGCGGGGGACACAGCTCTGGAAACACCATATATTTT

abundance: .
d_gene: .
j_gene: TRBJ1-2
v_gene: TRBV5-1
CDR3aa: CASSPFAGSSYGYTF
CDR3nt: TGCGCCAGCAGCCCGTTTGCGGGGTCTAGCTATGGCTACACCTTC

abundance: .
d_gene: TRBD2
j_gene: TRBJ2-1
v_gene: TRBV7-6
CDR3aa: CASSSGLAGGLYNEQFF
CDR3nt: TGTGCCAGCAGCTCCGGACTAGCGGGAGGACTTTACAATGAGCAGTTCTTC

abundance: .
d_gene: .
j_gene: TRBJ1-5
v_gene: TRBV9
CDR3aa: CASSDGVNSNQPQHF
CDR3nt: TGTGCCAGCAGCGACGGGGTCAATAGCAATCAGCCCCAGCATTTT

abundance: .
d_gene: .
j_gene: TRBJ1-2
v_gene: TRBV2
CDR3aa: CASSVETPGGYTF
CDR3nt: TGTGCCAGCAGTGTGGAGACGCCCGGTGGCTACACCTTC

abundance: once
d_gene: .
j_gene: TRBJ1-2
v_gene: TRBV2
CDR3aa: CASSWGVNPANYGYTF
CDR3nt: TGTGCCAGCAGTTGGGGGGTGAATCCAGCTAACTATGGCTACACCTTC

abundance: .
d_gene: TRBD2
j_gene: TRBJ2-5
v_gene: TRBV5-1
CDR3aa: CASKSLTLAAQETQYF
CDR3nt: TGCGCCAGCAAATCCCTCACCCTAGCGGCTCAAGAGACCCAGTACTTC

abundance: .
d_gene: TRBD2
j_gene: TRBJ2-3
v_gene: TRBV9
CDR3aa: CASSVASGGASDTQYF
CDR3nt: TGTGCCAGCAGCGTAGCTAGCGGGGGGGCCTCGGATACGCAGTATTTT

abundance: .
d_gene: .
j_gene: TRBJ1-1
v_gene: TRBV5-1
CDR3aa: CASSLVKGQNTEAFF
CDR3nt: TGCGCCAGCAGCTTGGTTAAGGGACAGAACACTGAAGCTTTCTTT

abundance: .
d_gene: .
j_gene: TRBJ1-2
v_gene: TRBV7-9
CDR3aa: CASIPREYSNYGYTF
CDR3nt: TGTGCCAGCATCCCTCGAGAGTATTCGAACTATGGCTACACCTTC

abundance: .
d_gene: TRBD1
j_gene: TRBJ1-2
v_gene: TRBV15
CDR3aa: CATSRDLGQSNYGYTF
CDR3nt: TGTGCCACCAGCAGAGATCTGGGACAGTCGAATTATGGCTACACCTTC

abundance: .
d_gene: TRBD1
j_gene: TRBJ1-2
v_gene: TRBV6-5
CDR3aa: CASSYSRGRGGYTF
CDR3nt: TGTGCCAGCAGTTACTCCAGGGGGCGGGGTGGCTACACCTTC

abundance: .
d_gene: .
j_gene: TRBJ2-1
v_gene: TRBV10-3
CDR3aa: CAISSLSNEQFF
CDR3nt: TGTGCCATCAGTTCCCTCAGCAATGAGCAGTTCTTC